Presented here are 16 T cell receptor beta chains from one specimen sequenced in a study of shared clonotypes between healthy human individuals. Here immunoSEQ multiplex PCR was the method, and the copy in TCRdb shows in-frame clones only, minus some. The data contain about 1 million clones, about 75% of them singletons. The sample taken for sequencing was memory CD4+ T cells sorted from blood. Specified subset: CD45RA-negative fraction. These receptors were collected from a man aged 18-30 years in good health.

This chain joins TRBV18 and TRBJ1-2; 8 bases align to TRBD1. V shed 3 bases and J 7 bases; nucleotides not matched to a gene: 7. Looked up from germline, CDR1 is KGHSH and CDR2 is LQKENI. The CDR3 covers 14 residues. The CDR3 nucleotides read TGTGCCAGCTCACCGAACACTCAGGGGGCTGGCTACACCTTC. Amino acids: CASSPNTQGAGYTF.

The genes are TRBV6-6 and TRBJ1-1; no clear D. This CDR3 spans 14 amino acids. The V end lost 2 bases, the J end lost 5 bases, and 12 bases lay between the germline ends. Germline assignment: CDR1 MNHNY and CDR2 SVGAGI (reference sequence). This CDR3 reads CASSYIPTETEAFF. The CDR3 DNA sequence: TGTGCCAGCAGTTACATCCCTACAGAAACTGAAGCTTTCTTT.

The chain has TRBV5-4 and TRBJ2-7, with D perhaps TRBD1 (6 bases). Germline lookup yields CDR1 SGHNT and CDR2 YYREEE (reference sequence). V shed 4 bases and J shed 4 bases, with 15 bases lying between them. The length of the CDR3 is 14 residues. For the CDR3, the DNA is TGTGCCAGCAGCCGAGGACAGCCACCGTACGAGCAGTACTTC. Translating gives CASSRGQPPYEQYF.

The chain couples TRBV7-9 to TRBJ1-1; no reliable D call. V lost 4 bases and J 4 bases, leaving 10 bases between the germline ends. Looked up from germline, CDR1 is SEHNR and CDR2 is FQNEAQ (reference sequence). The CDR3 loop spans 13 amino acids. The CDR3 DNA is TGTGCCAGCAGCTCCCAAGCGGCCACTGAAGCTTTCTTT. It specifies CASSSQAATEAFF.

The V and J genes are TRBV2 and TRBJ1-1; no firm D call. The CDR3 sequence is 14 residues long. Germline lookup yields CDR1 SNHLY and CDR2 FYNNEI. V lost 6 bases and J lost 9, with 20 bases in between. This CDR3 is CASRAIGSPGQAFF. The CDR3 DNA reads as TGTGCCAGCAGAGCTATCGGGTCCCCCGGACAAGCTTTCTTT.

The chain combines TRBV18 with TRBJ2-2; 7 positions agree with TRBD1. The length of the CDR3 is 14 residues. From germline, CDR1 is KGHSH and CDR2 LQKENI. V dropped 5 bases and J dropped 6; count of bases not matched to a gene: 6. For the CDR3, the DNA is TGTGCCAGCTCAGCACAGGGGTCCGCCGGGGAGCTGTTTTTT. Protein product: CASSAQGSAGELFF.

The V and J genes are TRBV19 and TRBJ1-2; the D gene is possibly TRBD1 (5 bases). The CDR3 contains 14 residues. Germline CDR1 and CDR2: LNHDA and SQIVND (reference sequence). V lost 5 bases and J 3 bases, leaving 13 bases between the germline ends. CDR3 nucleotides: TGTGCCAGTAGTCTATACTGGGGGGACTATGGCTACACCTTC. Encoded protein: CASSLYWGDYGYTF.

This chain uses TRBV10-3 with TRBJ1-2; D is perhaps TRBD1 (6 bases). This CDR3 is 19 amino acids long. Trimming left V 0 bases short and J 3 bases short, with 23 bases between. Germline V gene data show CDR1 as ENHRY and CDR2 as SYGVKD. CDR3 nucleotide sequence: TGTGCCATCAGTGAGTCGAGTCAAACCTCACGGGGGGCCCACTATGGCTACACCTTC. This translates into CAISESSQTSRGAHYGYTF.

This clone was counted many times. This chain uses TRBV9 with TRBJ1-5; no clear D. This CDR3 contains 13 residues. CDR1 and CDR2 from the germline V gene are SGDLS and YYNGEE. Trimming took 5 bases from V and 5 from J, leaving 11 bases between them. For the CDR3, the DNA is TGTGCCAGCAGTCCTAGACCAGATCAGCCCCAGCATTTT. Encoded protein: CASSPRPDQPQHF. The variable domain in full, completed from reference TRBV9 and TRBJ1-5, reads DSGVTQTPKHLITATGQRVTLRCSPRSGDLSVYWYQQSLDQGLQFLIQYYNGEERAKGNILERFSAQQFPDLHSELNLSSLELGDSALYFCASSPRPDQPQHFGDGTRLSIL.

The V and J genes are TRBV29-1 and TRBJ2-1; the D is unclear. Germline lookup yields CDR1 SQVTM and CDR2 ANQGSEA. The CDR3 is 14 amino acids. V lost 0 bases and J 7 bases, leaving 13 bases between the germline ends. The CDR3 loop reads CSVEDRVATNEQFF. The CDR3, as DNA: TGCAGCGTTGAAGATCGAGTGGCCACTAATGAGCAGTTCTTC.

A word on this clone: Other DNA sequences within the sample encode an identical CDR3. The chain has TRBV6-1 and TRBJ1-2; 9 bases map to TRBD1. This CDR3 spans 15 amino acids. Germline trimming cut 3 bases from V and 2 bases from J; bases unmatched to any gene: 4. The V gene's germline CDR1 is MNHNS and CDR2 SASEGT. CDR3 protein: CASSDRGQGNYGYTF. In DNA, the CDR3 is TGTGCCAGCAGTGATAGAGGACAGGGGAACTATGGCTACACCTTC.

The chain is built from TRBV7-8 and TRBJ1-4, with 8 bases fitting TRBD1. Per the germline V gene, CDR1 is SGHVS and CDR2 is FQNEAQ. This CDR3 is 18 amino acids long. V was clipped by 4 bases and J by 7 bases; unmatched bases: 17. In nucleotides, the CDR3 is TGTGCCAGCAGCTCAACGAGCGGGACAGGAGGGTTTGGTGAAAAACTGTTTTTT. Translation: CASSSTSGTGGFGEKLFF.

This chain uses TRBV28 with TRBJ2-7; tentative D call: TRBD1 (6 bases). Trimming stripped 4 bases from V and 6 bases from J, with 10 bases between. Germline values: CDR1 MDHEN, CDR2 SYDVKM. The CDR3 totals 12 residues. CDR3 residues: CASSSDRSEQYF. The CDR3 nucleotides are TGTGCCAGCAGTTCAGACAGGTCCGAGCAGTACTTC.

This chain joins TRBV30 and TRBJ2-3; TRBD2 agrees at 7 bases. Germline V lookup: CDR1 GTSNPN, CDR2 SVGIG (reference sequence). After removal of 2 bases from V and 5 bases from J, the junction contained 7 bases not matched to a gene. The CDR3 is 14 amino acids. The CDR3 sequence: CAWSSQGGKDTQYF. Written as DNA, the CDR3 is TGTGCCTGGAGTTCCCAGGGAGGGAAAGATACGCAGTATTTT.

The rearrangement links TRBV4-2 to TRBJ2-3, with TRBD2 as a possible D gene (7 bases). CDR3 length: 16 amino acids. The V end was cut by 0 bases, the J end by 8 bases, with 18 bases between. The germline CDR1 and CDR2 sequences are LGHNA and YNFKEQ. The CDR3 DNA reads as TGTGCCAGCAGCCAAGATCCGGCGGGGGCTGGAGTTACGCAGTATTTT. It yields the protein CASSQDPAGAGVTQYF.

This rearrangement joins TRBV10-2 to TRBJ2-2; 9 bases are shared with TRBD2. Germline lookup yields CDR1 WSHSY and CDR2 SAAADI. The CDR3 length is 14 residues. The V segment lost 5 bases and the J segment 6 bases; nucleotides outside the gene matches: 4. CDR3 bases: TGCGCCAGCAGTCCAGCGGGAGGTGCCGGGGAGCTGTTTTTT. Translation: CASSPAGGAGELFF.